What follows are 23 T cell receptor beta chains derived from one specimen sequenced in a study of shared clonotypes between healthy human individuals. Using immunoSEQ multiplex PCR, the repertoire was profiled, and TCRdb retains in-frame clones only, with some absent. Counted here are approximately 2.1 million clones, roughly 93% occurring once; the ten biggest clones make up 0.35% to 0.5%. Sequences were obtained from naive CD4+ T cells from PBMCs. As for subset: CD45RA+ positively selected. The source is a man aged 18-30 years in good health. Some clones in this sample may be carry-over from other donors' samples.

The rearrangement joins TRBV5-1 to TRBJ1-1, with 8 bases lining up with TRBD1. Germline assignment: CDR1 SGHRS and CDR2 YFSETQ. The CDR3 runs to 15 residues. J gave up 2 bases and V 5 bases, and 8 bases lay outside the gene matches. The chain's CDR3 is CASRRIGQGNTEAFF. CDR3 bases: TGCGCCAGCAGGCGGATCGGACAGGGTAACACTGAAGCTTTCTTT.

The CDR3, as DNA: TGTGCCTGGAGTTTGGGCGGGAATACGCAGTATTTT. It specifies CAWSLGGNTQYF. The chain links TRBV30 to TRBJ2-3, with a tentative D call TRBD2 (6 bases). V dropped 2 bases and J dropped 7 bases, with 10 bases sitting between them. CDR1 and CDR2 from the germline V gene are GTSNPN and SVGIG (reference sequence). CDR3 length: 12 residues.

The V call is TRBV7-6, the J call TRBJ2-5, with D hard to call. Trimming removed 0 bases from V and 5 bases from J, with 10 bases in between. This CDR3 is 14 amino acids long. Germline CDR1 reads SGHVS; CDR2 reads FNYEAQ. DNA for the CDR3: TGTGCCAGCAGCTTAGCGGGAAACATGGAGACCCAGTACTTC. The encoded protein is CASSLAGNMETQYF.

The chain recombines TRBV5-6 with TRBJ2-1; D perhaps matches TRBD2 (7 bases). Germline V lookup: CDR1 SGHDT, CDR2 YYEEEE. The CDR3 spans 17 residues. V lost 4 bases, J lost 2 bases, and 19 bases lay in between. The CDR3 DNA follows: TGTGCCAGCAGCCGCGGAGTAGGGGGAGGGACCTACAATGAGCAGTTCTTC. This gives the protein CASSRGVGGGTYNEQFF.

This clone was seen only a few times. CDR3 DNA sequence: TGCAGCGTCCGCGGGCCACAGATCAACACTGAAGCTTTCTTT. Its translation is CSVRGPQINTEAFF. V is TRBV29-1 and J is TRBJ1-1; D gene unclear. V lost 6 bases and J 2 bases, leaving 16 bases between the germline ends. The germline V gene encodes CDR1 SQVTM and CDR2 ANQGSEA. CDR3 size: 14 residues.

The chain employs TRBV30 and TRBJ2-2; D is uncertain. Germline CDR1 reads GTSNPN; CDR2 reads SVGIG (reference sequence). The CDR3 contains 11 residues. Between the trimmed V and J ends, which lost 5 bases and 12 bases, there was a span of 13 bases. This chain's CDR3 is CAWAYNVQLFF. Here the CDR3 DNA reads TGTGCCTGGGCTTACAACGTGCAGCTGTTTTTT.

The table lists this clone with a count of one. The chain combines TRBV4-1 with TRBJ1-4; D might be TRBD1 (5 bases). The CDR3 covers 19 residues. Per germline, CDR1 MGHRA and CDR2 YSYEKL. Trimming cost V 1 base and J 4 bases, with 22 bases left between them. The CDR3 nucleotides read TGCGCCAGCAGCCAAGGAAGACAGTCTGTGGGAGGGCTTAATGAAAAACTGTTTTTT. Protein product: CASSQGRQSVGGLNEKLFF.

Note on this clone: The identical CDR3 is also encoded by other nucleotide sequences in the sample. The chain links TRBV30 to TRBJ1-3; unclear D gene. The germline CDR1 and CDR2 sequences are GTSNPN and SVGIG (reference sequence). Trimming stripped 2 bases from V and 4 bases from J, with 6 bases between. The CDR3 is made up of 12 amino acids. The CDR3 nucleotides read TGTGCCTGGAGTCCAGGCGGAAACACCATATATTTT. It specifies CAWSPGGNTIYF.

This clone has a handful of counts. The chain links TRBV30 to TRBJ1-2; D possibly corresponds to TRBD1 (5 bases). The V gene's germline CDR1 is GTSNPN and CDR2 SVGIG (reference sequence). V was shortened by 6 bases and J by 0 bases, with 8 bases between the two germline ends. The CDR3 consists of 12 residues. The CDR3 region is CACGQSNYGYTF. The CDR3 bases are TGTGCCTGTGGACAATCTAACTATGGCTACACCTTC.

The V call is TRBV4-1, the J call TRBJ1-1; D is unresolved. Trimming stripped 2 bases from V and 2 bases from J, with 6 bases between. Germline CDR1 and CDR2: MGHRA and YSYEKL. The CDR3 has 13 amino acids. CDR3 region: CASSQTDNTEAFF. CDR3 DNA sequence: TGCGCCAGCAGCCAAACTGACAACACTGAAGCTTTCTTT.

This chain joins TRBV10-3 and TRBJ2-7, with a possible D match to TRBD1 (5 bases). Trimming stripped 3 bases from V and 2 bases from J, with 11 bases between. The CDR3 totals 14 residues. CDR1 and CDR2 from the germline V gene are ENHRY and SYGVKD. The CDR3 reads CAISEQAQAYEQYF. The CDR3 bases are TGTGCCATCAGTGAACAGGCGCAGGCCTACGAGCAGTACTTC.

This rearrangement joins TRBV18 to TRBJ1-1, with D uncertain. The germline gives CDR1 KGHSH, CDR2 LQKENI. The CDR3 has 14 amino acids. Between the trimmed V and J ends, which lost 3 bases and 4 bases, there was a span of 12 bases. The chain's CDR3 is CASSPETLSTEAFF. In DNA form, the CDR3 reads TGTGCCAGCTCACCGGAAACCCTGTCCACTGAAGCTTTCTTT.

The V gene is TRBV7-8, the J gene TRBJ2-1; D may match TRBD1 or TRBD2 (6 bases each). This CDR3 is 15 amino acids long. In germline, CDR1 is SGHVS, CDR2 FQNEAQ. Trimming removed 1 base at V and 7 bases at J, with 14 bases between. The CDR3 is CASSLGRVGGNEQFF. CDR3 in DNA: TGTGCCAGCAGCTTAGGCAGGGTAGGGGGGAATGAGCAGTTCTTC. Drawing the rest from reference TRBV7-8 and TRBJ2-1, the complete variable domain is GAGVSQSPRYKVAKRGQDVALRCDPISGHVSLFWYQQALGQGPEFLTYFQNEAQLDKSGLPSDRFFAERPEGSVSTLKIQRTQQEDSAVYLCASSLGRVGGNEQFFGPGTRLTVL.

CDR3 amino acids: CASSPGLSETQYF. The CDR3 coding sequence is TGTGCCAGCAGCCCGGGACTATCTGAGACCCAGTACTTC. This chain joins TRBV5-6 and TRBJ2-5; 7 nucleotides agree with TRBD2. V was pared by 4 bases and J by 5 bases, with 5 bases of the junction left unmatched. The CDR3 contains 13 residues. Germline-derived CDR1 and CDR2 are SGHDT and YYEEEE.

This chain links TRBV28 with TRBJ2-5; 8 bases line up with TRBD2. CDR3 length: 12 residues. In germline, CDR1 is MDHEN, CDR2 SYDVKM. Trimming at V came to 4 bases and at J to 7 bases, leaving 2 bases not matched to a gene. CDR3 DNA sequence: TGTGCCAGCAGTTCCGGGGGGGGGACCCAGTACTTC. Protein: CASSSGGGTQYF.

This clone appeared once. The J gene is TRBJ2-7, the V gene TRBV19, with 10 bases aligning to TRBD2. The CDR3 sequence is 18 residues long. Germline V gene data show CDR1 as LNHDA and CDR2 as SQIVND (reference sequence). Trimming removed 7 bases from V and 1 base from J; junction bases left unmatched: 16. The DNA of the CDR3 is TGTGCCAGTACTTTTGTCGGCCATCGGACTAGCGGTTCCTACGAGCAGTACTTC. It codes for CASTFVGHRTSGSYEQYF.

V gene TRBV18 combines with J gene TRBJ2-2; 7 positions agree with TRBD2. The germline V gene encodes CDR1 KGHSH and CDR2 LQKENI. With V trimmed by 5 bases and J by 4 bases, 4 bases remained unmatched. The CDR3 has 14 residues. CDR3 bases: TGTGCCAGCTCAGGGACTATCATCACCGGGGAGCTGTTTTTT. Protein sequence: CASSGTIITGELFF.

The chain carries TRBV15 and TRBJ1-1; D is possibly TRBD1 (5 bases). Germline lookup yields CDR1 LNHNV and CDR2 YYDKDF (reference sequence). The V end was cut by 0 bases, the J end by 1 base, with 6 bases between. CDR3 length equals 14 residues. CDR3 nucleotide sequence: TGTGCCACCAGCAGAGACAGGGCGAACACTGAAGCTTTCTTT. Encoded protein: CATSRDRANTEAFF.

This clone was seen only a few times. The chain couples TRBV18 to TRBJ1-2; D gene uncertain. Germline values: CDR1 KGHSH, CDR2 LQKENI. Trimming shortened V by 6 bases and J by 4 bases, and 15 bases separated the two germline ends. The CDR3 totals 14 residues. As DNA, the CDR3 is TGTGCCAGCTCTACCGGTGGCAGGAGCTATGGCTACACCTTC. It codes for CASSTGGRSYGYTF.

J is TRBJ1-1 and V is TRBV6-5; TRBD1 aligns across 9 bases. V shed 0 bases, J shed 5 bases, and the junction held 4 bases outside the gene matches. Per the germline V gene, CDR1 is MNHEY and CDR2 is SVGAGI. The CDR3 extends over 15 amino acids. The CDR3 spells CASSYSRDRVTEAFF. The CDR3 nucleotides read TGTGCCAGCAGTTACTCTAGGGACAGGGTTACTGAAGCTTTCTTT.

V is TRBV28 and J is TRBJ2-2; D is undetermined. V was clipped by 3 bases and J by 8 bases, with 7 bases between them. CDR3 length: 12 residues. In germline, CDR1 is MDHEN, CDR2 SYDVKM. CDR3 amino acids: CASSLLGGELFF. CDR3 in DNA: TGTGCCAGCAGTTTGTTGGGGGGGGAGCTGTTTTTT.

Note on this clone: The sample carries other DNA sequences with the same CDR3. This chain links TRBV7-3 with TRBJ2-5; TRBD1 matches 9 bases. This CDR3 region has 13 residues. CDR1 is SGHTA and CDR2 is FQGTGA in the germline V gene. Trimming cost V 4 bases and J 5 bases; bases outside gene matches: 2. The CDR3 coding sequence is TGTGCCAGCAGCTGGGACAGGGAGGAGACCCAGTACTTC. It specifies CASSWDREETQYF.

This clone was observed a single time. The chain joins TRBV25-1 to TRBJ2-6; D uncertain. V was cut by 3 bases and J by 0 bases, with 9 bases left in between. This CDR3 spans 16 amino acids. Germline CDR1 reads MGHDK; CDR2 reads SYGVNS. The CDR3 region has the DNA TGTGCCAGCAGTGAGGCGCGTCTCTCTGGGGCCAACGTCCTGACTTTC. Translated: CASSEARLSGANVLTF.